The 10 T cell receptor beta chains presented below share a single source sample, sequenced in a study of naive and memory T cell subsets. The beta constant-region primer was an equimolar mix of two oligonucleotides covering TRBC1 and TRBC2. TCRdb re-derived calls from the UMI-ligation and nested PCR reads in MiXCR, one entry per CDR3 protein. Counted here are about 150,000 distinct CDR3 sequences, approximately 15% occurring once; the ten biggest clones make up about 0.13%. Sequences were obtained from naive CD4+ T cells from blood. The receptors were gathered from a human donor in good health.

This clonotype was seen a handful of times. The rearrangement uses TRBV5-1 and TRBJ2-1, with 7 positions matching TRBD2. CDR3 length: 15 residues. Germline CDR1 is SGHRS and CDR2 is YFSETQ. After removal of 0 bases from V and 6 bases from J, the junction contained 6 bases not matched to a gene. The CDR3 sequence is CASSLDAGVGNEQFF. The CDR3 DNA reads TGCGCCAGCAGCTTGGACGCGGGAGTGGGCAATGAGCAGTTCTTC.

This clonotype occurred a few times. The V and J genes are TRBV11-2 and TRBJ1-6; D not certain. Germline CDR1 and CDR2: SGHAT and FQNNGV. This CDR3 is built from 15 residues. The V and J ends lost 0 bases and 2 bases respectively, with 5 bases between them. For the CDR3, the DNA is TGTGCCAGCAGCTTAGACGGGACCTATAATTCACCCCTCCACTTT. It encodes CASSLDGTYNSPLHF.

The chain recombines TRBV20-1 with TRBJ2-2, with a weak D call TRBD2 (5 bases). CDR1 and CDR2 from the germline V gene are DFQATT and SNEGSKA (reference sequence). The germline V and J ends were trimmed by 6 bases and 5 bases, with 19 bases remaining between them. This CDR3 has 15 amino acids. CDR3 in amino acids: CSAGGGGARTGELFF. DNA for the CDR3: TGCAGTGCAGGCGGAGGAGGAGCCAGGACCGGGGAGCTGTTTTTT.

The rearrangement links TRBV7-2 to TRBJ2-6, with D possibly being TRBD1 (5 bases). Per germline, CDR1 SGHTA and CDR2 FQGNSA. Trimming shortened V by 3 bases and J by 3 bases, and 6 bases separated the two germline ends. This CDR3 region has 14 residues. CDR3 residues: CASSFRVGANVLTF. The CDR3 DNA sequence: TGTGCCAGCAGCTTCAGGGTTGGGGCCAACGTCCTGACTTTC.

The rearrangement joins TRBV28 to TRBJ2-5; the match to TRBD1 covers 9 bases. This CDR3 has 15 amino acids. V lost 5 bases and J lost 3; bases outside the gene matches: 7. Germline assignment: CDR1 MDHEN and CDR2 SYDVKM. The CDR3 DNA reads TGTGCCAGCAGTGGAACAGGGGGCACGAAAGAGACCCAGTACTTC. Translating gives CASSGTGGTKETQYF.

CDR3 bases: TGTGCCAGCAGCTTAGTACACGGGAACACTGAAGCTTTCTTT. The encoded protein is CASSLVHGNTEAFF. The V gene is TRBV7-2, the J gene TRBJ1-1; D ambiguous. The CDR3 extends over 14 amino acids. The germline CDR1 and CDR2 sequences are SGHTA and FQGNSA. Trimming took off 1 base at V and 1 base at J, with 7 bases between the two ends.

The rearrangement joins TRBV7-9 to TRBJ2-3, with 7 bases that match TRBD2. The CDR3 sequence is 17 residues long. V trimming: 5 bases; J trimming: 4 bases; junction bases outside the gene matches: 15. The germline V gene encodes CDR1 SEHNR and CDR2 FQNEAQ (reference sequence). The CDR3 loop reads CASSPYTGRRRADTQYF. CDR3 sequence (DNA): TGTGCCAGCAGCCCCTACACCGGGAGGAGGAGGGCAGATACGCAGTATTTT.

There are a few counts of this clonotype. The chain joins TRBV4-3 to TRBJ1-2; D is undetermined. The V gene's germline CDR1 is LGHNA and CDR2 YSLEER. The V gene lost 0 bases and the J gene lost 7 bases, with 18 bases spanning the gap. The CDR3 consists of 16 residues. The DNA of the CDR3 is TGCGCCAGCAGCCAAGAAGTTTTTAGGGTTTCGGGTGGCTACACCTTC. The encoded protein is CASSQEVFRVSGGYTF.

The table lists this clonotype with many counts. J is TRBJ2-7 and V is TRBV18, with 10 positions matching TRBD2. Unmatched junction bases numbered 4, after V lost 4 bases and J lost 4 bases. There are 14 residues in the CDR3. Germline V CDR1 and CDR2: KGHSH, LQKENI. CDR3 sequence: CASSLLAGVYEQYF. The CDR3 DNA reads TGTGCCAGCTCACTCCTAGCGGGAGTGTACGAGCAGTACTTC.

This chain's CDR3 is CASSPEPLAGVAEQYF. The CDR3 DNA follows: TGTGCCAGCAGCCCAGAGCCTTTAGCGGGAGTTGCCGAGCAGTACTTC. The chain recombines TRBV7-6 with TRBJ2-7; 9 nucleotides agree with TRBD2. The germline gives CDR1 SGHVS, CDR2 FNYEAQ. Trimming at V came to 5 bases and at J to 6 bases, leaving 14 bases not matched to a gene. The length of the CDR3 is 16 residues.